Presented here are 10 T cell receptor beta chains from one specimen sequenced in a study of blood T cell repertoires in COVID-19 (dated by TCRdb to about 2020). The library was produced with the immunoSEQ multiplex PCR assay. The source is immuneACCESS, and TCRdb retained only in-frame sequences with V and J called. Part of the clones is not carried over; for the studies checked, unresolved V genes explain less than half of this, and the remainder is unexplained. This sample lists about 400,000 clones; 85% to 90% were detected once. The top ten hold 0.95% to 1% of the sample. The sequencing input was PBMCs or T cells enriched from blood (not recorded which). All receptors derive from a woman in her 30s with acute COVID-19.

The rearrangement joins TRBV4-1 to TRBJ1-4; D is perhaps TRBD1 (6 bases). CDR1 and CDR2 (germline): MGHRA, YSYEKL. The V and J ends lost 0 bases and 0 bases respectively, with 14 bases between them. This CDR3 has 18 residues. The CDR3 sequence is CASSQDLRTATTNEKLFF. CDR3 nucleotide sequence: TGCGCCAGCAGCCAAGATCTAAGGACAGCTACAACTAATGAAAAACTGTTTTTT.

The V and J genes are TRBV15 and TRBJ1-5, with TRBD1 identical over 8 bases. The V segment lost 3 bases and the J segment 6 bases; nucleotides outside the gene matches: 7. The CDR3 covers 15 residues. Germline V CDR1 and CDR2: LNHNV, YYDKDF (reference sequence). The DNA for the CDR3 is TGTGCCACCAGCAGCCAGCAGGGGGCGACTCAGCCCCAGCATTTT. As protein: CATSSQQGATQPQHF.

The V gene is TRBV7-2, the J gene TRBJ2-1; the D gene is possibly TRBD1 (5 bases). V lost 2 bases and J 9 bases, leaving 14 bases between the germline ends. This CDR3 spans 14 amino acids. Germline CDR1 SGHTA, CDR2 FQGNSA. The CDR3, as DNA: TGTGCCAGCAGCTTAATGAGGCAGGGAACTGAGCAGTTCTTC. It specifies CASSLMRQGTEQFF.

The genes are TRBV3-1 (or the pseudogene TRBV3-2) and TRBJ1-2; the match to TRBD1 covers 7 bases. Unmatched junction bases numbered 2, after V lost 4 bases and J lost 0 bases. This CDR3 has 14 amino acids. Germline V CDR1 and CDR2: LGHDT, YNNKEL (reference sequence). The CDR3 sequence: CASSPGGANYGYTF. The DNA for the CDR3 is TGTGCCAGCAGCCCAGGGGGAGCTAACTATGGCTACACCTTC.

The V call is TRBV29-1, the J call TRBJ1-2; possible D gene TRBD1, 6 bases. Per germline, CDR1 SQVTM and CDR2 ANQGSEA. CDR3 length: 13 amino acids. The V and J ends lost 6 bases and 4 bases respectively, with 15 bases between them. CDR3 in DNA: TGCAGCGTGGGTATGGACAGCGTCTATGGCTACACCTTC. It translates to CSVGMDSVYGYTF.

The chain couples TRBV6-1 to TRBJ1-5; D is ambiguous. Per the germline V gene, CDR1 is MNHNS and CDR2 is SASEGT. The CDR3 consists of 13 residues. V lost 2 bases and J 4 bases, leaving 6 bases between the germline ends. CDR3 in DNA: TGTGCCAGCAGTGAAAGCCGGAATCAGCCCCAGCATTTT. The encoded protein is CASSESRNQPQHF.

J is TRBJ2-3 and V is TRBV5-1; 12 nucleotides align to TRBD1. The CDR3 spans 15 residues. The germline gives CDR1 SGHRS, CDR2 YFSETQ. Losses at the gene ends were 4 bases for V and 4 bases for J; bases not matched to a gene: 4. CDR3 sequence: CASSPGTGGADTQYF. In DNA form, the CDR3 reads TGCGCCAGCAGCCCCGGGACAGGGGGCGCAGATACGCAGTATTTT.

The chain has TRBV4-3 and TRBJ1-1; perhaps TRBD1 as D (5 bases). Deletions cut 4 bases from V and 5 bases from J, with 14 bases between. The CDR3 has 14 residues. CDR1 LGHNA and CDR2 YSLEER come from the germline V gene. The CDR3 is CASSPTGFLTEAFF. Here the CDR3 DNA reads TGCGCCAGCAGCCCCACAGGATTTCTAACTGAAGCTTTCTTT.

This chain uses TRBV30 with TRBJ2-7; the D gene is possibly TRBD2 (6 bases). Germline values: CDR1 GTSNPN, CDR2 SVGIG (reference sequence). The CDR3 consists of 19 residues. V shed 0 bases and J shed 5 bases, with 29 bases lying between them. DNA for the CDR3: TGTGCCTGGAGTGTACGATCACCGCTAGCGCCCCAGAAGAGGCACGAGCAGTACTTC. Its protein is CAWSVRSPLAPQKRHEQYF.

The chain is built from TRBV6-1 and TRBJ1-1; maybe TRBD1 (5 bases). Germline CDR1 MNHNS, CDR2 SASEGT. CDR3 length equals 15 residues. The V end lost 2 bases, the J end lost 5 bases, and 15 bases lay between the germline ends. The CDR3 region is CASSEWTRIRTEAFF. The CDR3 DNA reads as TGTGCCAGCAGTGAATGGACACGTATAAGGACTGAAGCTTTCTTT.